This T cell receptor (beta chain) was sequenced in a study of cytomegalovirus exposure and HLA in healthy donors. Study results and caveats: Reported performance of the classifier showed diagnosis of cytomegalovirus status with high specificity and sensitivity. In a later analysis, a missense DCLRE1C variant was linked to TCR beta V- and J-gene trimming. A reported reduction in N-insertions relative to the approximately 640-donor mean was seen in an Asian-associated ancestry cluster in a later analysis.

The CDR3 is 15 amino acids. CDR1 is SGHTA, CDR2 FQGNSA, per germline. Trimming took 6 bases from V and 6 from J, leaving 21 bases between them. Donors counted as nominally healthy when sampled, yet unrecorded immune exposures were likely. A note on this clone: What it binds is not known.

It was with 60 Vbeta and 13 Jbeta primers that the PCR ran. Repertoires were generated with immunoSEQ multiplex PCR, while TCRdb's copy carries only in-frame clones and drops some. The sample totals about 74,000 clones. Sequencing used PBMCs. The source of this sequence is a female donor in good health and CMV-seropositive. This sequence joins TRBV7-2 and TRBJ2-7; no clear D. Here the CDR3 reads CASSIDSQRSVEQYF. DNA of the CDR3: TGTGCCAGCAGTATAGACTCCCAGAGGTCGGTCGAGCAGTACTTC.